This T cell receptor (beta chain) comes out of a study of glioma-infiltrating T cells after dendritic cell vaccination. Overall study context: Dendritic cell vaccination trial patients had either newly diagnosed or recurrent glioblastoma. Patients received autologous tumor lysate-pulsed dendritic cell vaccination between about 2002 and 2013. Patients received three intradermal dendritic cell vaccine injections at biweekly intervals.

Assay used: immunoSEQ multiplex PCR; TCRdb lists only in-frame clones, some missing. The data show about 82,000 clones, with about 90% seen just once and more than 3% held by the top ten. The CDR3 has 14 amino acids. From germline, CDR1 is ENHRY and CDR2 SYGVKD. V trimming: 6 bases; J trimming: 0 bases; junction bases outside the gene matches: 5. Patients had residual fresh-frozen tumor tissue and more than two years of survival data. The sequence came from a human donor with glioblastoma. The chain has TRBV10-3 and TRBJ2-7, with 7 bases matching TRBD2. The material was blood, obtained before dendritic cell vaccination. In DNA, the CDR3 is TGTGCCATCAGAGGGACTATGAGCTCCTACGAGCAGTACTTC. Encoded protein: CAIRGTMSSYEQYF.